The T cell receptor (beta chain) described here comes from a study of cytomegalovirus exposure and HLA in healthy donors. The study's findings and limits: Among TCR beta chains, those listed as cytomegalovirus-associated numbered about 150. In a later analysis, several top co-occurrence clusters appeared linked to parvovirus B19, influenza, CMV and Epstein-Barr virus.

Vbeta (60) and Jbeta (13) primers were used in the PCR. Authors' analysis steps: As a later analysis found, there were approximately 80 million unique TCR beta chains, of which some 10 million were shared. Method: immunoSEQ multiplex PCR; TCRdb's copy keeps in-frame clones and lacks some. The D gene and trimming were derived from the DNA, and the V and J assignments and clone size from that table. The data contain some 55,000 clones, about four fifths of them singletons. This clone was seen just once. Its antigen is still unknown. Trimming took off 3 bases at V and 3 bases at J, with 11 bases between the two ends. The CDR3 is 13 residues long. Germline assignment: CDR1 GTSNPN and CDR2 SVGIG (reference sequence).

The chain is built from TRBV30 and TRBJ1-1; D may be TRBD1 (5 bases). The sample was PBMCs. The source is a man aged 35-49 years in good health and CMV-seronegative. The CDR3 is CAWRWGGDTEAFF. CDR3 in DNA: TGTGCCTGGAGGTGGGGAGGGGACACTGAAGCTTTCTTT.